The next 15 T cell receptor beta chains were all read from a single sample in a study of T cells in Graves' hyperthyroidism and ophthalmopathy. From RNA transcripts, TCR beta CDR3 regions were amplified. HTBI primers were employed in a first-round RT-PCR of the TCR CDR3. TCRdb redid the calling of the multiplex PCR reads with MiXCR, one entry per CDR3 protein. The repertoire has approximately 270,000 distinct CDR3 sequences, roughly 15% of them found once; the top ten carry 13%. The sequenced material came from blood. These receptors were obtained from a woman in her thirties or forties with Graves' hyperthyroidism that later progressed to Graves' ophthalmopathy.

This clonotype has a count of ten or more. The rearrangement uses TRBV19 and TRBJ2-7; D remains ambiguous. The CDR3 consists of 17 residues. Per the germline V gene, CDR1 is LNHDA and CDR2 is SQIVND (reference sequence). V dropped 5 bases and J dropped 0 bases, with 20 bases sitting between them. The CDR3 region is CASSPGFSFENSYEQYF. CDR3 bases: TGTGCCAGTAGTCCCGGATTCTCGTTTGAGAACTCCTACGAGCAGTACTTC.

This clonotype was seen many times. CDR3 sequence (DNA): TGTGCCAGCAGTTACTCGAACTCACCGGGACAGGGAGCTTTCTTT. Protein: CASSYSNSPGQGAFF. This chain links TRBV6-6 with TRBJ1-1; 9 bases map to TRBD1. Per germline, CDR1 MNHNY and CDR2 SVGAGI (reference sequence). The CDR3 length is 15 residues. V gave up 0 bases and J gave up 10 bases; unmatched junction bases: 9.

This clonotype has just a few counts. Possible read error: a much larger clone is one base away. The chain carries TRBV5-1 and TRBJ2-5; D is uncertain. The V end lost 4 bases, the J end lost 3 bases, and 16 bases lay between the germline ends. There are 15 residues in the CDR3. Germline CDR1 reads SGHRS; CDR2 reads YFSETQ. In DNA, the CDR3 is TGCGCCAGCAGCCCGCACGGTCAGCCTGAAGAGACCCAGTACTTC. Translated, it gives CASSPHGQPEETQYF.

On this clonotype itself: A clone one base away is much larger, so this may be a read error. The CDR3 reads CSTSGTAQIYNEQFF. The CDR3 DNA reads as TGCAGTACTAGCGGGACCGCCCAAATCTACAATGAGCAGTTCTTC. The chain employs TRBV20-1 and TRBJ2-1; 10 bases line up with TRBD2. The CDR3 totals 15 residues. Germline assignment: CDR1 DFQATT and CDR2 SNEGSKA (reference sequence).

This clonotype was detected ten times or more. The rearrangement uses TRBV12-3 or TRBV12-4 and TRBJ2-2; no definite D call. This CDR3 spans 12 amino acids. The ends were cut back, 2 bases at V and 6 bases at J, with 4 bases in the middle. The CDR3 nucleotides read TGTGCCAGCAGTTTAAACGCCGGGGAGCTGTTTTTT. Amino acids: CASSLNAGELFF.

This clonotype appeared many times. The rearrangement uses TRBV28 and TRBJ2-3; TRBD1 matches at 7 bases. V lost 3 bases to trimming and J lost 2 bases; unmatched junction nucleotides: 11. This CDR3 contains 17 residues. Germline V gives CDR1 MDHEN, CDR2 SYDVKM. The CDR3 sequence is CASSFIWDRENTDTQYF. In DNA form, the CDR3 reads TGTGCCAGCAGTTTTATCTGGGACAGAGAAAACACAGATACGCAGTATTTT.

This clonotype was counted many times. The chain has TRBV9 and TRBJ1-6, with 7 bases identical to TRBD1. J was trimmed by 6 bases and V by 4 bases; bases with no gene match: 4. The CDR3 contains 14 residues. CDR1 is SGDLS, CDR2 YYNGEE, per germline. CDR3 sequence (DNA): TGTGCCAGCAGCCCAGGGACAGCTAATTCACCCCTCCACTTT. Translated, it gives CASSPGTANSPLHF.

Ten or more counts support this clonotype. The chain is built from TRBV4-1 and TRBJ2-7; D is possibly TRBD1 or TRBD2 (5 bases each). Trimming pared 2 bases from V and 2 bases from J, leaving 16 bases between. CDR1 MGHRA and CDR2 YSYEKL come from the germline V gene. The CDR3 runs to 16 residues. The CDR3 here is CASSQLSGTKAYEQYF. In nucleotides, the CDR3 is TGCGCCAGCAGCCAACTATCCGGGACGAAGGCCTACGAGCAGTACTTC.

This clonotype has a handful of counts. The V call is TRBV10-1, the J call TRBJ2-3; unclear D gene. The germline gives CDR1 WNHNN, CDR2 SYGVQD (reference sequence). Trimming took off 6 bases at V and 5 bases at J, with 18 bases between the two ends. The CDR3 consists of 15 residues. The CDR3 loop is CASSPTVTARDTQYF. The CDR3 DNA reads TGCGCCAGCAGCCCCACGGTGACGGCGAGAGATACGCAGTATTTT.

The table lists this clonotype with a few counts. V and J are TRBV4-2 and TRBJ2-1; D remains unclear. The germline gives CDR1 LGHNA, CDR2 YNFKEQ. The CDR3 extends over 12 amino acids. The ends were cut back, 4 bases at V and 6 bases at J, with 7 bases in the middle. In nucleotides, the CDR3 is TGTGCCAGCAGCCCGGTGCGCAATGAGCAGTTCTTC. Translated: CASSPVRNEQFF.

The table lists this clonotype with many counts. The chain combines TRBV10-3 with TRBJ2-5; D might be TRBD2 (7 bases). The germline V and J ends were trimmed by 11 bases and 5 bases, with 24 bases remaining between them. CDR1 and CDR2 (germline): ENHRY, SYGVKD. The CDR3 loop spans 15 amino acids. The CDR3 sequence is CASRGRETGVETQYF. In DNA, the CDR3 is TGTGCCTCTAGGGGGAGGGAAACCGGAGTGGAGACCCAGTACTTC.

The sample holds many counts of this clonotype. This chain uses TRBV11-2 with TRBJ1-3; perhaps TRBD1 as D (5 bases). The germline CDR1 and CDR2 sequences are SGHAT and FQNNGV. Trimming pared 4 bases from V and 4 bases from J, leaving 14 bases between. This CDR3 has 15 residues. The CDR3 DNA reads TGTGCCAGCAGCTCCTCGGGACTCGGGGGAAACACCATATATTTT. Translating gives CASSSSGLGGNTIYF.

This clonotype was observed many times. The rearrangement links TRBV18 to TRBJ1-5; 9 positions agree with TRBD1. Per germline, CDR1 KGHSH and CDR2 LQKENI. The CDR3 consists of 14 residues. V was clipped by 4 bases and J by 8 bases; unmatched bases: 6. The CDR3 reads CASSLTGGREPQHF. The CDR3 nucleotides read TGTGCCAGCTCACTTACAGGGGGCAGGGAGCCCCAGCATTTT.

A word on this clonotype: One end of the junction is discordant with germline, which a read error may explain. The CDR3 DNA sequence: TGTGCCAGCAGTTTATCGGCAGGGGGTAGCCTCTTCACAGATACGCAGTGTTTT. Translation: CASSLSAGGSLFTDTQCF. The chain employs TRBV27 and TRBJ2-3; 7 nucleotides match TRBD1. CDR3 size: 18 residues. Germline-derived CDR1 and CDR2 are MNHEY and SMNVEV (reference sequence).

This clonotype has a count of ten or more. V and J are TRBV5-1 and TRBJ2-6; the match to TRBD2 covers 10 bases. Per the germline V gene, CDR1 is SGHRS and CDR2 is YFSETQ. Trimming at V came to 4 bases and at J to 0 bases, leaving 7 bases not matched to a gene. The CDR3 sequence is 18 residues long. The CDR3 is CASSQRTSGFSGANVLTF. The CDR3 region has the DNA TGCGCCAGCAGCCAGAGGACTAGCGGTTTCTCTGGGGCCAACGTCCTGACTTTC. The full variable domain, completed using reference TRBV5-1 and TRBJ2-6, is KAGVTQTPRYLIKTRGQQVTLSCSPISGHRSVSWYQQTPGQGLQFLFEYFSETQRNKGNFPGRFSGRQFSNSRSEMNVSTLELGDSALYLCASSQRTSGFSGANVLTFGAGSRLTVL.